This TCR beta chain is drawn from a study of radiation and T cells in renal cell carcinoma. The repertoire was sequenced with immunoSEQ multiplex PCR; TCRdb's copy has only in-frame clones and lacks some. The sample comprises about 86,000 clones, roughly 80% of which are singletons, and roughly 10% rests with the top ten. Specified time point: blood 4 weeks post-SBRT, at nephrectomy. The treatment is: 15 Gy SBRT to primary tumor, nephrectomy 4 weeks later. V was cut by 1 base and J by 4 bases, with 13 bases left in between. The CDR3 length is 15 residues. Germline-derived CDR1 and CDR2 are SGHVS and FQNEAQ.

The sequence derives from a man between 50 and 59 years old with renal cell carcinoma. The sample here was blood, taken from a patient whose treatment included radiotherapy and nephrectomy. V usage is TRBV7-8 and J usage is TRBJ1-2; D possibly corresponds to TRBD1 (5 bases). The CDR3 nucleotides read TGTGCCAGCAGCTTAGTGGGGCAAGAGGCCTATGGCTACACCTTC. This codes for CASSLVGQEAYGYTF.